The table lists the clone carrying this T cell receptor (beta chain) with a few counts. Antigen specificity is unknown. A much larger clone sits a single nucleotide away, making a read error possible. The CDR3 runs 16 residues. Germline V lookup: CDR1 DFQATT, CDR2 SNEGSKA (reference sequence). Time point here: newly diagnosed GD, antithyroid drugs for less than 3 months. Generation of the TCR library employed RNA extracted from PBMCs. The data derive from a study of regulatory T cells in long-lasting Graves disease. Study findings and constraints: It is possible that accuracy was reduced by the small size of the sample.

Relying on iRepertoire HTBI primers and Arm-PCR of CDR3 regions, the team built TCR beta libraries. MiXCR, run by TCRdb on the multiplex PCR reads, gives a single entry per CDR3 protein. In the table there are around 420,000 distinct CDR3 sequences, 15% to 17% of which are singletons. The chain uses TRBV20-1 and TRBJ2-1; tentatively, D is TRBD1 (5 bases). Sequenced here: peripheral blood mononuclear cells (PBMCs), sampled at new diagnosis, from a patient treated with antithyroid drugs. The TCR was taken from a female donor with Graves disease. The CDR3 sequence is CSARDLGLGVRNEQLF. The CDR3, as DNA: TGCAGTGCTAGAGATCTAGGGCTAGGGGTACGTAATGAGCAGCTCTTC.